Described below is a single T cell receptor (beta chain) sequence and its context. The data were taken from a study of blood T cell repertoires in COVID-19. The CDR3 extends over 17 amino acids. Germline V gene data show CDR1 as MDHEN and CDR2 as SYDVKM. The ends lost 4 bases at V and 0 bases at J; junction bases unmatched: 6. In the authors' methods: How many nucleated cells were present was estimated from reference gene primer amplification. Data came from immunoSEQ multiplex PCR; TCRdb stores just in-frame clones and leaves some out. The V and J calls and the clone size are those of that table, but D and trimming were determined from the DNA. Of approximately 300,000 clones detected, nearly 90% appear once; the ten largest clones hold 1.8%.

The receptor comes from a woman aged 25 to 39 with COVID-19, enrolled during active disease. The rearrangement uses TRBV28 and TRBJ1-4, with 9 bases aligning to TRBD1. The sequenced material came from peripheral blood. DNA for the CDR3: TGTGCCAGCAGTTCAGCGGGACAGGGAACAACTAATGAAAAACTGTTTTTT. This gives the protein CASSSAGQGTTNEKLFF.